Reported below is one TCR beta chain. Its antigen remains undetermined. It has no much larger one-base neighbor in the sample; base qualities were not kept. This entry is derived from a study of control samples from healthy donors and cancer patients (dated by TCRdb to 2019 to 2021). V has 7 bases trimmed and J has 8 bases trimmed; junction bases matching no gene number 13. Counted from cysteine to phenylalanine, this CDR3 has 14 amino acids. Solely the CDR3 DNA is kept, with 42 bases framed from the first base. For CDR1 and CDR2, the germline V gene (reference sequence) lists LNHDA and SQIVND. The library came from the immunoSEQ multiplex PCR assay. TCRdb obtained this table from immuneACCESS and retained in-frame rearrangements with V and J assigned. These tables miss some clones; where compared with another copy, unresolved V genes account for less than half of the shortfall, and the remainder is unexplained. The sample table shows 160,000 or so clones, and around 94% are seen once. Approximately 15% of the sample goes to the ten largest clones.

The sequence links TRBV19 to TRBJ1-1, and TRBD1 matches 7 of the central bases. The sample consisted of PBMCs. The sequence came from a man in his sixties with colorectal cancer. DNA sequence: TGTGCCAGTAATGGTCGTCGACAGGGTCTGGAAGCTTTCTTT. Translated, this is CASNGRRQGLEAFF.